These T cell receptor beta chains were read from a single sample in a study of T cell repertoires in cytomegalovirus infection. Which antigens these TCRs recognize remains unknown. TCRdb re-analysed the reads in MiXCR, keeping a single row per CDR3 protein. The sample has under 850,000 distinct CDR3 sequences; approximately 33% are singletons. Sequenced here: cultured PBMCs, sampled from culture after CMV antigen stimulation. These receptors were taken from a human donor in good health (CMV status not recorded). Some clones in this sample may be carry-over from other donors' samples. Both conserved end residues are part of each CDR3. Where a row states a size, it is once, few, many or the class of an expanded clone; other rows omit it.

j_call: TRBJ2-7; v_call: TRBV28; clone_size: -; cdr3_aa: CASSLNPWGQGFYEQYF
j_call: TRBJ1-2; v_call: TRBV7-6; clone_size: many; cdr3_aa: CASSLTTGNYGYTF
j_call: TRBJ1-4; v_call: TRBV19; clone_size: -; cdr3_aa: CASTDGNEKLFF
j_call: TRBJ2-7; v_call: TRBV12-3/TRBV12-4; clone_size: -; cdr3_aa: CASSMRPYEQYF
j_call: TRBJ1-1; v_call: TRBV7-9; clone_size: few; cdr3_aa: CASSAQTGEAFF
j_call: TRBJ1-5; v_call: TRBV2; clone_size: -; cdr3_aa: CASGAWTGDQPQHF
j_call: TRBJ2-7; v_call: TRBV7-2; clone_size: many; cdr3_aa: CASSTSVYYEQYF
j_call: TRBJ2-7; v_call: TRBV20-1; clone_size: -; cdr3_aa: CSARAVDFTYEQYF
j_call: TRBJ2-1; v_call: TRBV20-1; clone_size: -; cdr3_aa: CSARDLDRARNEQFF
j_call: TRBJ2-2; v_call: TRBV19; clone_size: few; cdr3_aa: CASKGTWDRVKAGELFF
j_call: TRBJ2-1; v_call: TRBV3-1; clone_size: -; cdr3_aa: CASSQETGESYNEQFF
j_call: TRBJ2-3; v_call: TRBV5-4; clone_size: -; cdr3_aa: CASSFDRDTQYF
j_call: TRBJ2-7; v_call: TRBV27; clone_size: few; cdr3_aa: CASSTFLQAKQYF
j_call: TRBJ1-2; v_call: TRBV18; clone_size: -; cdr3_aa: CASSPDGTYNYGYTF
j_call: TRBJ1-6; v_call: TRBV7-9; clone_size: -; cdr3_aa: CASSPGQTYNSPLHF
j_call: TRBJ2-5; v_call: TRBV7-2; clone_size: -; cdr3_aa: CASSLARTSGQETQYF
j_call: TRBJ2-7; v_call: TRBV19; clone_size: -; cdr3_aa: CASNRAGVPGEQYF
j_call: TRBJ2-3; v_call: TRBV6-2/TRBV6-3; clone_size: -; cdr3_aa: CASRGITDTQYF
j_call: TRBJ1-5; v_call: TRBV25-1; clone_size: -; cdr3_aa: CASSERDINQPQHF
j_call: TRBJ1-3; v_call: TRBV5-1; clone_size: -; cdr3_aa: CASSLGTGSPGNTIYF
j_call: TRBJ1-1; v_call: TRBV12-3/TRBV12-4; clone_size: -; cdr3_aa: CASSLTTRGLAEAFF
j_call: TRBJ2-5; v_call: TRBV24-1; clone_size: -; cdr3_aa: CATSDPGGEGETQYF